The next 27 T cell receptor beta chains were all read from a single sample in a study of CD8 T cells in ankylosing spondylitis. In TCRdb, the 5' RACE reads were re-called with MiXCR into one record per CDR3 protein. The data show 150,000 to 200,000 distinct CDR3 sequences, with roughly 31% seen just once and 4.5% to 6% held by the top ten. Material for sequencing was synovial fluid, either unsorted or a sorted T cell fraction (not recorded which). These receptors were collected from a male donor with ankylosing spondylitis.

This chain joins TRBV2 and TRBJ2-2, with 7 bases identical to TRBD2. This CDR3 spans 16 amino acids. The germline V gene encodes CDR1 SNHLY and CDR2 FYNNEI. V was clipped by 3 bases and J by 2 bases; unmatched bases: 6. CDR3 DNA: TGTGCCAGCAGTGAGAAGGCTAGCGGTAACACCGGGGAGCTGTTTTTT. It specifies CASSEKASGNTGELFF.

This clonotype was observed a few times. V usage is TRBV28 and J usage is TRBJ2-5; 8 positions agree with TRBD1. Germline V CDR1 and CDR2: MDHEN, SYDVKM. The CDR3 has 14 amino acids. The ends lost 3 bases at V and 5 bases at J; junction bases unmatched: 5. CDR3: CASSFQGASETQYF. CDR3 nucleotide sequence: TGTGCCAGCAGTTTTCAGGGGGCATCGGAGACCCAGTACTTC.

The V gene is TRBV28, the J gene TRBJ2-1; tentatively, D is TRBD2 (5 bases). Germline V gives CDR1 MDHEN, CDR2 SYDVKM. The CDR3 covers 15 residues. V was shortened by 4 bases and J by 6 bases, with 16 bases between the two germline ends. The CDR3 loop is CASSSSLPGSNEQFF. The CDR3 DNA is TGTGCCAGCAGTTCTTCCTTACCGGGGAGCAATGAGCAGTTCTTC.

This clonotype occurred a few times. The genes are TRBV7-2 and TRBJ2-7; 11 nucleotides match TRBD2. This CDR3 has 17 residues. From germline, CDR1 is SGHTA and CDR2 FQGNSA. J was trimmed by 2 bases and V by 4 bases; bases with no gene match: 10. CDR3: CASSSSRGSGGAYEQYF. The CDR3 DNA is TGTGCCAGCAGCTCGAGTAGGGGTAGCGGGGGGGCCTACGAGCAGTACTTC.

Note on this clonotype: Since a much larger clone is just one base distant, this may be a read error. V and J are TRBV20-1 and TRBJ2-1; D perhaps matches TRBD1 (6 bases). The CDR3 sequence is 12 residues long. The germline V gene has CDR1 DFQATT and CDR2 SNEGSKA (reference sequence). The CDR3 DNA reads TGCAGTGCTAGTAGTAGGGACAATGAGCAGCTCTTC. Translation: CSASSRDNEQLF.

This clonotype was seen at least ten times. V and J are TRBV20-1 and TRBJ2-7; 8 bases fit TRBD2. The CDR3 runs to 14 residues. Germline V gene sequence: CDR1 DFQATT, CDR2 SNEGSKA (reference sequence). The trim removed 0 bases at V and 9 bases at J, leaving 10 bases unmatched. The CDR3: CSARDPGRGARQYF. Written as DNA, the CDR3 is TGCAGTGCTAGAGACCCCGGGCGGGGGGCCAGGCAGTACTTC.

CDR3 nucleotide sequence: TGCAGCGTAGAGAGGGACACAACTAACTATGGCTACACCTTC. It translates to CSVERDTTNYGYTF. The gene calls are TRBV29-1 and TRBJ1-2; the D gene is possibly TRBD1 (6 bases). Germline V gives CDR1 SQVTM, CDR2 ANQGSEA. The length of the CDR3 is 14 residues. V was clipped by 6 bases and J by 0 bases, with 14 bases between them.

This clonotype has more than one count but fewer than ten. The chain has TRBV28 and TRBJ2-4, with 8 positions matching TRBD1. Germline trimming cut 3 bases from V and 1 base from J; bases unmatched to any gene: 2. There are 15 residues in the CDR3. Germline CDR1 MDHEN, CDR2 SYDVKM. CDR3 amino acids: CASSFRQGAKNIQYF. The CDR3 DNA follows: TGTGCCAGCAGTTTTCGACAGGGGGCCAAAAACATTCAGTACTTC.

Only a few counts were recorded for this clonotype. CDR3 region: CASSPLENSPLHF. The DNA of the CDR3 is TGTGCCAGCTCACCACTAGAGAATTCACCCCTCCACTTT. The chain carries TRBV18 and TRBJ1-6; D unclear. The CDR3 is made up of 13 amino acids. CDR1 is KGHSH and CDR2 is LQKENI in the germline V gene. Trimming took off 1 base at V and 7 bases at J, with 5 bases between the two ends. Full variable domain (missing parts from reference TRBV18 and TRBJ1-6): NAGVMQNPRHLVRRRGQEARLRCSPMKGHSHVYWYRQLPEEGLKFMVYLQKENIIDESGMPKERFSAEFPKEGPSILRIQQVVRGDSAAYFCASSPLENSPLHFGNGTRLTVT.

The chain uses TRBV4-1 and TRBJ2-5; no clear D. The CDR3 is 14 amino acids. V was trimmed by 1 base and J by 3 bases, leaving 9 bases between them. Germline V gene lookup returns CDR1 MGHRA and CDR2 YSYEKL. This CDR3 reads CASSQGLREETQYF. The CDR3 bases are TGCGCCAGCAGCCAAGGTTTAAGGGAAGAGACCCAGTACTTC.

CDR3 sequence (DNA): TGCAGTGCGTCCGGGACAGGGGTAGAAGCTTTCTTT. Translated, it gives CSASGTGVEAFF. This chain uses TRBV20-1 with TRBJ1-1; 10 bases are shared with TRBD1. The CDR3 totals 12 residues. The V gene's germline CDR1 is DFQATT and CDR2 SNEGSKA (reference sequence). J lost 8 bases, V lost 6 bases, and 6 bases had no gene match.

This clonotype was counted a few times. This chain links TRBV5-1 with TRBJ2-3; 9 bases agree with TRBD2. Looked up from germline, CDR1 is SGHRS and CDR2 is YFSETQ. The length of the CDR3 is 15 residues. Losses at the gene ends were 0 bases for V and 6 bases for J; bases not matched to a gene: 5. The DNA for the CDR3 is TGCGCCAGCAGCTTGGAGGCGGGAGGGGCGGATACGCAGTATTTT. It yields the protein CASSLEAGGADTQYF.

This clonotype was counted between two and nine times. V and J are TRBV6-5 and TRBJ2-2, with D perhaps matching TRBD2 (6 bases). Trimming took off 0 bases at V and 5 bases at J, with 16 bases between the two ends. This CDR3 contains 17 residues. Germline V gene lookup returns CDR1 MNHEY and CDR2 SVGAGI. CDR3 in amino acids: CASSYSWGLPGTGELFF. The DNA for the CDR3 is TGTGCCAGCAGTTACTCCTGGGGACTCCCGGGAACCGGGGAGCTGTTTTTT.

The chain couples TRBV9 to TRBJ2-5; possible D gene TRBD2, 7 bases. The CDR3 contains 15 residues. Germline lookup yields CDR1 SGDLS and CDR2 YYNGEE. V lost 0 bases to trimming and J lost 3 bases, with 12 bases between them. This chain's CDR3 is CASSVGGGAKETQYF. For the CDR3, the DNA is TGTGCCAGCAGCGTAGGGGGGGGCGCCAAAGAGACCCAGTACTTC. Combining the CDR3 with reference TRBV9 and TRBJ2-5 gives the whole variable domain DSGVTQTPKHLITATGQRVTLRCSPRSGDLSVYWYQQSLDQGLQFLIQYYNGEERAKGNILERFSAQQFPDLHSELNLSSLELGDSALYFCASSVGGGAKETQYFGPGTRLLVL.

The chain links TRBV10-3 to TRBJ2-1; D is unclear. CDR1 and CDR2 from the germline V gene are ENHRY and SYGVKD. V was pared by 8 bases and J by 6 bases, with 8 bases between. The CDR3 is 11 amino acids. CDR3 nucleotides: TGTGCCATCGGTCTGGTCAATGAGCAGTTCTTC. It translates to CAIGLVNEQFF.

V and J are TRBV6-1 and TRBJ1-2; D possibly corresponds to TRBD1 (5 bases). V was cut by 6 bases and J by 8 bases, with 13 bases left in between. Per germline, CDR1 MNHNS and CDR2 SASEGT. This CDR3 is 12 amino acids long. The CDR3 loop is CASRGGGEGYTF. Written as DNA, the CDR3 is TGTGCCAGCAGGGGTGGAGGGGAAGGCTACACCTTC.

This clonotype was observed a handful of times. The V call is TRBV14, the J call TRBJ2-1, with D perhaps TRBD2 (5 bases). Trimming removed 0 bases at V and 12 bases at J, with 12 bases between. This CDR3 comprises 13 residues. Looked up from germline, CDR1 is SGHDN and CDR2 is FVKESK. The CDR3 DNA reads as TGTGCCAGCAGCCAAGAAGTGCGGGCACGGCAGTTCTTC. Residues: CASSQEVRARQFF.

This clonotype was observed a few times. V is TRBV28 and J is TRBJ1-1; D possibly corresponds to TRBD1 (5 bases). The CDR3 loop spans 14 amino acids. Trimming removed 7 bases at V and 4 bases at J, with 16 bases between. Germline CDR1 and CDR2: MDHEN and SYDVKM. The CDR3 sequence is CASNRGGEGTEAFF. The CDR3 region has the DNA TGTGCCAGCAATCGGGGGGGGGAGGGCACTGAAGCTTTCTTT.

The rearrangement links TRBV25-1 to TRBJ2-1, with D possibly being TRBD1 (6 bases). This CDR3 has 16 amino acids. The V and J ends lost 1 base and 0 bases respectively, with 10 bases between them. Germline assignment: CDR1 MGHDK and CDR2 SYGVNS. The chain's CDR3 is CASSESQGSSYNEQFF. CDR3 in DNA: TGTGCCAGCAGTGAATCCCAGGGGAGCTCCTACAATGAGCAGTTCTTC.

This clonotype was seen at least ten times. The chain combines TRBV7-9 with TRBJ2-1, with 9 bases matching TRBD2. Germline V lookup: CDR1 SEHNR, CDR2 FQNEAQ (reference sequence). V shed 5 bases and J 0 bases; nucleotides not matched to a gene: 8. This CDR3 comprises 17 residues. The DNA for the CDR3 is TGTGCCAGCAGCCAGACGACTAGCGGATTCTCCTACAATGAGCAGTTCTTC. It yields the protein CASSQTTSGFSYNEQFF.

This clonotype has only one observation. The V and J genes are TRBV7-6 and TRBJ2-1, with TRBD2 matching 10 bases. With V trimmed by 3 bases and J by 7 bases, 6 bases remained unmatched. The CDR3 has 15 residues. Germline CDR1 and CDR2: SGHVS and FNYEAQ. CDR3 sequence: CASSFLAGVVNEQFF. As DNA, the CDR3 is TGTGCCAGCAGCTTCCTAGCGGGAGTGGTGAATGAGCAGTTCTTC.

This chain links TRBV7-2 with TRBJ2-7, with 9 bases aligning to TRBD1. Germline trimming cut 5 bases from V and 2 bases from J; bases unmatched to any gene: 13. Germline CDR1 reads SGHTA; CDR2 reads FQGNSA. The CDR3 is 17 residues long. CDR3 nucleotides: TGTGCCAGCAGCACCTACGATTCCGGGACAGGGCCCTACGAGCAGTACTTC. This sequence encodes CASSTYDSGTGPYEQYF.

This clonotype was detected a few times. The CDR3 sequence: CASRQTGSGSPLHF. The DNA for the CDR3 is TGTGCCAGCAGGCAGACAGGTTCGGGTTCACCCCTCCACTTT. The chain recombines TRBV28 with TRBJ1-6; possibly TRBD1 for D (6 bases). This CDR3 is built from 14 residues. V dropped 6 bases and J dropped 9 bases, with 15 bases sitting between them. Germline lookup yields CDR1 MDHEN and CDR2 SYDVKM.

The table lists this clonotype with many counts. The V call is TRBV12-3 or TRBV12-4, the J call TRBJ2-2, with 7 bases that match TRBD2. V shed 4 bases, J shed 7 bases, and the junction held 15 bases outside the gene matches. The CDR3 is 17 amino acids. The CDR3 nucleotides read TGTGCCAGCAGTTACCAGTGGGGCGGGAGTCAGTTCGGGGAGCTGTTTTTT. This translates into CASSYQWGGSQFGELFF.

In DNA, the CDR3 is TGTGCCAGCAGTCAACCCGATAACTATGGCTACACCTTC. Translating gives CASSQPDNYGYTF. The chain combines TRBV28 with TRBJ1-2; D is uncertain. The germline V gene encodes CDR1 MDHEN and CDR2 SYDVKM. The length of the CDR3 is 13 residues. V was shortened by 5 bases and J by 1 base, with 8 bases between the two germline ends.

The chain recombines TRBV11-3 with TRBJ2-1, with D perhaps matching TRBD2 (5 bases). Trimming took 5 bases from V and 0 from J, leaving 17 bases between them. Looked up from germline, CDR1 is SGHNT and CDR2 is YENEEA. The CDR3 loop spans 17 amino acids. The CDR3 region is CASSARLPLSSYNEQFF. The CDR3 DNA follows: TGTGCCAGCAGCGCCAGACTACCACTGAGCTCCTACAATGAGCAGTTCTTC.

The table lists this clonotype with many counts. The V call is TRBV27, the J call TRBJ2-1, with a possible D match to TRBD2 (6 bases). V dropped 6 bases and J dropped 6 bases, with 15 bases sitting between them. Germline V CDR1 and CDR2: MNHEY, SMNVEV (reference sequence). The CDR3 sequence is 14 residues long. DNA of the CDR3: TGTGCCAGCAGCAACCGCGGACTAATCAATGAGCAGTTCTTC. As protein: CASSNRGLINEQFF.